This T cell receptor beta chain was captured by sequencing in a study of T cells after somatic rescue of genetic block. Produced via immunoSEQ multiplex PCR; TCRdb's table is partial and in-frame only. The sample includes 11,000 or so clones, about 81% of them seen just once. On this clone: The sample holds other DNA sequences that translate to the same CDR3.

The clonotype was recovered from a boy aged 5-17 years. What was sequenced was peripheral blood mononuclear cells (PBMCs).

The CDR3 bases are TGTGCCAGCAGTGAAAAAGTTGTGACGGTTGCAAGTCAGCCCCAGCATTTT. Protein: CASSEKVVTVASQPQHF. The chain links TRBV6-1 to TRBJ1-5; D remains unclear. The CDR3 runs 17 residues. Per germline, CDR1 MNHNS and CDR2 SASEGT. The germline V and J ends were trimmed by 2 bases and 6 bases, with 20 bases remaining between them.